This entry lists 23 T cell receptor beta chains sequenced from one sample in a study of blood T cell repertoires in COVID-19. Sequencing was performed with immunoSEQ multiplex PCR; in TCRdb, only in-frame clones are kept and a portion is missing. Of about 210,000 clones listed, 87% are singletons. Sequenced input: PBMCs or T cells enriched from blood (not recorded which). The receptors originated from a man in his late teens or twenties with acute COVID-19.

The V gene is TRBV21-1, the J gene TRBJ1-5; TRBD1, as called in the table, went unchecked against the DNA. TRBV21-1 is a known pseudogene. This CDR3 contains 14 residues. The CDR3 loop is CASSLQGGNQPQHF. The CDR3 coding sequence is TGTGCCAGCAGCTTGCAGGGGGGCAATCAGCCCCAGCATTTT.

The V call is TRBV28, the J call TRBJ1-1, with 7 bases matching TRBD1. The CDR3 is 13 residues long. V was clipped by 4 bases and J by 10 bases; unmatched bases: 9. CDR1 MDHEN and CDR2 SYDVKM come from the germline V gene. The CDR3 region is CASSSGHPGGAFF. The CDR3 nucleotides read TGTGCCAGCAGTTCGGGACACCCAGGGGGAGCTTTCTTT.

The chain has TRBV7-9 and TRBJ2-5, with 14 bases matching TRBD2. This CDR3 is built from 17 residues. V was pared by 3 bases and J by 4 bases, with 7 bases of the junction left unmatched. Per germline, CDR1 SEHNR and CDR2 FQNEAQ (reference sequence). Here the CDR3 reads CASSLGGLAGVGETQYF. Written as DNA, the CDR3 is TGTGCCAGCAGCTTGGGGGGACTAGCGGGAGTGGGAGAGACCCAGTACTTC.

A few counts support this clone. The gene calls are TRBV28 and TRBJ1-3; D ambiguous. Germline V gene data show CDR1 as MDHEN and CDR2 as SYDVKM. The CDR3 spans 16 residues. The germline V and J ends were trimmed by 1 base and 0 bases, with 10 bases remaining between them. The chain's CDR3 is CASSLSGIHSGNTIYF. CDR3 sequence (DNA): TGTGCCAGCAGTTTATCGGGAATTCACTCTGGAAACACCATATATTTT.

A single count supports this clone. V usage is TRBV19 and J usage is TRBJ1-1, with D uncertain. This CDR3 has 16 residues. V lost 3 bases to trimming and J lost 4 bases, with 18 bases between them. Per germline, CDR1 LNHDA and CDR2 SQIVND (reference sequence). The CDR3 DNA reads as TGTGCCAGTAGTATCGATGCCGGGATGGGAGGCACTGAAGCTTTCTTT. It encodes CASSIDAGMGGTEAFF.

The rearrangement links TRBV28 to TRBJ1-2, with 7 bases aligning to TRBD1. The CDR3 spans 13 residues. Germline CDR1 and CDR2: MDHEN and SYDVKM. After removal of 7 bases from V and 6 bases from J, the junction contained 8 bases not matched to a gene. The CDR3 bases are TGTGCCAGCACCCGGCAGGGGGAGGATGGCTACACCTTC. Translating gives CASTRQGEDGYTF.

V is TRBV28 and J is TRBJ2-7; D is unresolved. Between the trimmed V and J ends, which lost 5 bases and 4 bases, there was a span of 9 bases. The CDR3 extends over 12 amino acids. Germline CDR1 is MDHEN and CDR2 is SYDVKM. CDR3 bases: TGTGCCAGCAGTAGACAAGCTTACGAGCAGTACTTC. Amino acid sequence: CASSRQAYEQYF.

The chain joins TRBV25-1 to TRBJ1-1, with 9 bases fitting TRBD1. Germline V lookup: CDR1 MGHDK, CDR2 SYGVNS. There are 13 residues in the CDR3. Germline trimming cut 6 bases from V and 1 base from J; bases unmatched to any gene: 0. The CDR3, as DNA: TGTGCCAGCAGGGACAGGGGGAACACTGAAGCTTTCTTT. Amino acid sequence: CASRDRGNTEAFF.

The chain is built from TRBV24-1 and TRBJ2-7; tentatively, D is TRBD1 (5 bases). Germline CDR1 is KGHDR and CDR2 is SFDVKD. CDR3 size: 13 residues. V was cut by 10 bases and J by 5 bases, with 17 bases left in between. DNA for the CDR3: TGTGCCACGGCGGACAAAGGTCATAACGAGCAGTACTTC. It codes for CATADKGHNEQYF.

The chain employs TRBV19 and TRBJ2-1, with 14 bases aligning to TRBD2. The length of the CDR3 is 20 residues. V lost 4 bases to trimming and J lost 1 base; unmatched junction nucleotides: 12. The V gene's germline CDR1 is LNHDA and CDR2 SQIVND (reference sequence). The CDR3 DNA is TGTGCCAGTAGTACGGGACTAGCGGGAGCCCCTTTTGGGTCCTACAATGAGCAGTTCTTC. Amino acid sequence: CASSTGLAGAPFGSYNEQFF.

The chain couples TRBV27 to TRBJ2-5; D might be TRBD2 (7 bases). The CDR3 totals 14 residues. With 2 bases removed from V and 5 bases from J, the gap between germline ends came to 12 bases. The germline V gene encodes CDR1 MNHEY and CDR2 SMNVEV (reference sequence). For the CDR3, the DNA is TGTGCCAGCAGTTTAGGTGGGAGGGGGGAGACCCAGTACTTC. Amino acids: CASSLGGRGETQYF.

As for this clone: One end of the junction does not line up with germline, which may come from a read error. The rearrangement links TRBV11-2 to TRBJ2-7; 10 nucleotides match TRBD2. Looked up from germline, CDR1 is SGHAT and CDR2 is FQNNGV. This CDR3 has 17 residues. The CDR3 reads CASTLSRTSGPGDEQYF. In DNA, the CDR3 is TGTGCCAGCACCTTATCCAGGACTAGCGGACCTGGCGACGAGCAGTACTTC.

The rearrangement joins TRBV6-5 to TRBJ1-4, with D perhaps TRBD1 (6 bases). V lost 6 bases, J lost 0 bases, and 11 bases lay in between. Germline loops: CDR1 MNHEY, CDR2 SVGAGI. The CDR3 is 15 amino acids. The CDR3 region is CASRSPGATNEKLFF. The CDR3 DNA is TGTGCCAGCAGGTCCCCAGGGGCAACTAATGAAAAACTGTTTTTT.

V gene TRBV27 combines with J gene TRBJ2-7; TRBD2 agrees at 10 bases. The CDR3 runs 15 residues. Germline V gene sequence: CDR1 MNHEY, CDR2 SMNVEV (reference sequence). Germline trimming cut 3 bases from V and 2 bases from J; bases unmatched to any gene: 4. DNA of the CDR3: TGTGCCAGCAGTTTGACTAGCGGGTTTGCCTACGAGCAGTACTTC. Translation gives CASSLTSGFAYEQYF.

The rearrangement links TRBV28 to TRBJ1-1; D is ambiguous. The CDR3 loop spans 14 amino acids. Trimming took 3 bases from V and 0 from J, leaving 8 bases between them. CDR1 and CDR2 (germline): MDHEN, SYDVKM. CDR3: CASSFGLVNTEAFF. The CDR3 region has the DNA TGTGCCAGCAGTTTCGGACTCGTGAACACTGAAGCTTTCTTT.

The rearrangement uses TRBV16 and TRBJ2-7; perhaps TRBD2 as D (6 bases). The germline V gene has CDR1 KGHSY and CDR2 FQNENV. Deletions cut 4 bases from V and 6 bases from J, with 13 bases between. The CDR3 covers 13 residues. The CDR3 protein is CASSLWGEAEQYF. The CDR3 coding sequence is TGTGCCAGCAGCCTTTGGGGGGAAGCCGAGCAGTACTTC. Drawing the rest from reference TRBV16 and TRBJ2-7, the complete variable domain is GEEVAQTPKHLVRGEGQKAKLYCAPIKGHSYVFWYQQVLKNEFKFLISFQNENVFDETGMPKERFSAKCLPNSPCSLEIQATKLEDSAVYFCASSLWGEAEQYFGPGTRLTVT.

This clone appeared a single time. J is TRBJ2-2 and V is TRBV4-1, with 12 nucleotides matching TRBD2. The CDR3 spans 16 residues. Germline trimming cut 6 bases from V and 4 bases from J; bases unmatched to any gene: 6. Germline loops: CDR1 MGHRA, CDR2 YSYEKL. DNA of the CDR3: TGCGCCAGCAGGGTACTAGCGGGAGGTATCACCGGGGAGCTGTTTTTT. This encodes CASRVLAGGITGELFF.

V is TRBV3-1 (or the pseudogene TRBV3-2) and J is TRBJ2-4; D is possibly TRBD2 (6 bases). The germline V gene has CDR1 LGHDT and CDR2 YNNKEL (reference sequence). Trimming removed 4 bases at V and 9 bases at J, with 13 bases between. This CDR3 region has 13 residues. The chain's CDR3 is CASSRIGTGIQYF. The CDR3 nucleotides read TGTGCCAGCAGCCGTATTGGGACTGGCATTCAGTACTTC.

CDR3 amino acids: CASSPPAGARYEQFF. The DNA for the CDR3 is TGTGCCAGCAGCCCTCCGGCGGGAGCTAGGTATGAGCAGTTCTTC. The chain combines TRBV13 with TRBJ2-1; 7 positions agree with TRBD2. V was pared by 5 bases and J by 8 bases, with 12 bases of the junction left unmatched. This CDR3 has 15 amino acids. Looked up from germline, CDR1 is PRHDT and CDR2 is FYEKMQ (reference sequence).

The chain couples TRBV5-4 to TRBJ2-7, with a possible D match to TRBD1 (6 bases). V was cut by 4 bases and J by 7 bases, with 21 bases left in between. There are 15 residues in the CDR3. Germline CDR1 reads SGHNT; CDR2 reads YYREEE (reference sequence). Written as DNA, the CDR3 is TGTGCCAGCAGCAATGGACAGAGCGCGGAATGGGAGCAGTACTTC. Translation: CASSNGQSAEWEQYF.

This clone has more than one count but fewer than ten. The chain uses TRBV5-4 and TRBJ2-5; 7 nucleotides align to TRBD2. The CDR3 spans 15 residues. J gave up 4 bases and V 0 bases, and 6 bases lay outside the gene matches. The V gene's germline CDR1 is SGHNT and CDR2 YYREEE (reference sequence). CDR3 coding DNA: TGTGCCAGCAGCTTGGGGGGAGGGCGGATAGAGACCCAGTACTTC. Translated, it gives CASSLGGGRIETQYF.

As for this clone: The junction differs from germline at one of its ends, possibly a read error. The gene calls are TRBV27 and TRBJ1-6, with D possibly being TRBD1 (5 bases). The CDR3 extends over 19 amino acids. CDR1 is MNHEY and CDR2 is SMNVEV in the germline V gene (reference sequence). In DNA, the CDR3 is TGTGCCGGCAGTTTGGGATTTAGGGGCGCAAGCTCCTATAATTCACCCCTCCACTTT. It is translated as CAGSLGFRGASSYNSPLHF.

V usage is TRBV7-3 and J usage is TRBJ2-1; the match to TRBD2 covers 10 bases. This CDR3 comprises 15 residues. Trimming cost V 0 bases and J 9 bases; bases outside gene matches: 5. The germline V gene has CDR1 SGHTA and CDR2 FQGTGA. DNA of the CDR3: TGTGCCAGCAGCTTAACAAGCGGGAGGGGTAGTGAGCAGTTCTTC. Translating gives CASSLTSGRGSEQFF. The variable domain in full, with the rest retrieved from reference TRBV7-3 and TRBJ2-1, is GAGVSQTPSNKVTEKGKYVELRCDPISGHTALYWYRQSLGQGPEFLIYFQGTGAADDSGLPNDRFFAVRPEGSVSTLKIQRTERGDSAVYLCASSLTSGRGSEQFFGPGTRLTVL.